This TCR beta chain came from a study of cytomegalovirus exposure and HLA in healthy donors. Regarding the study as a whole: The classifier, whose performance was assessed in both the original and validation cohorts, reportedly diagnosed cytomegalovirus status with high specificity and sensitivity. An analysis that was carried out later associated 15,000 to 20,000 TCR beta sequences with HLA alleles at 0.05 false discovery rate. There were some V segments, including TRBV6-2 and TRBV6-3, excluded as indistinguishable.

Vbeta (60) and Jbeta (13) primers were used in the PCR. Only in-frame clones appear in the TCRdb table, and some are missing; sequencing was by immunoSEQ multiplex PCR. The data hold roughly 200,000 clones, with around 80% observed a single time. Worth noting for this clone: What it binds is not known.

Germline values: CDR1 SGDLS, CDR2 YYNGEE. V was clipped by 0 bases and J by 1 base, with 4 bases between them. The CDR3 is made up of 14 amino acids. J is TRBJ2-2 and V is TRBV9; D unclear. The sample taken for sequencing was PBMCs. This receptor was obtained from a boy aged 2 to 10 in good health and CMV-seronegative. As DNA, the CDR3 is TGTGCCAGCAGCGTAGCTCGGAACACCGGGGAGCTGTTTTTT. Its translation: CASSVARNTGELFF.